The 30 T cell receptor beta chains below were found in one sample sequenced in a study of blood T cell repertoires in COVID-19. Profiling relied on immunoSEQ multiplex PCR, and the TCRdb table lists in-frame clones only, not all of them. The table lists under 150,000 clones, about 80% of them singletons. Material: PBMCs or T cells enriched from blood (not recorded which). The receptors derive from a man aged 45-65 years in a cohort exposed to, infected with or recovered from COVID-19 (not recorded which).

V and J are TRBV10-3 and TRBJ2-7, with 9 nucleotides matching TRBD2. The germline V gene encodes CDR1 ENHRY and CDR2 SYGVKD. V was clipped by 0 bases and J by 6 bases; unmatched bases: 0. The CDR3 runs 13 residues. The CDR3 nucleotides read TGTGCCATCAGTGAGTCTAGCGGGAGCGAGCAGTACTTC. It yields the protein CAISESSGSEQYF.

The chain employs TRBV15 and TRBJ2-2; 9 bases agree with TRBD1. In germline, CDR1 is LNHNV, CDR2 YYDKDF (reference sequence). The junction had 5 bases not matched to a gene; V was cut back by 3 bases and J by 6 bases. The CDR3 is 15 residues long. The CDR3 is CATSSRGQGPGELFF. The CDR3 nucleotides are TGTGCCACCAGCAGTCGAGGACAGGGGCCCGGGGAGCTGTTTTTT.

The J gene is TRBJ2-6, the V gene TRBV29-1, with a tentative D call TRBD1 (6 bases). The CDR3 is 14 amino acids. V was cut by 7 bases and J by 2 bases, with 12 bases left in between. Germline CDR1 SQVTM, CDR2 ANQGSEA. The CDR3 is CSAKTGPGANVLTF. In DNA form, the CDR3 reads TGCAGCGCAAAAACAGGGCCTGGGGCCAACGTCCTGACTTTC.

The chain recombines TRBV18 with TRBJ1-1; 9 bases match TRBD1. V was pared by 1 base and J by 1 base, with 7 bases of the junction left unmatched. Per the germline V gene, CDR1 is KGHSH and CDR2 is LQKENI. The CDR3 sequence is 17 residues long. CDR3 coding DNA: TGTGCCAGCTCACCACAGGGACAGGGTTTACGGAACACTGAAGCTTTCTTT. Encoded protein: CASSPQGQGLRNTEAFF.

The chain is built from TRBV5-1 and TRBJ2-1; D is ambiguous. The V end lost 0 bases, the J end lost 3 bases, and 13 bases lay between the germline ends. The CDR3 extends over 16 amino acids. Germline V gene sequence: CDR1 SGHRS, CDR2 YFSETQ. CDR3 in amino acids: CASSLALVVSYNEQFF. The CDR3 nucleotides are TGCGCCAGCAGCTTGGCCTTAGTAGTAAGCTACAATGAGCAGTTCTTC.

The chain joins TRBV6-2 or TRBV6-3 to TRBJ2-7; D is unclear. The CDR3 has 13 residues. From germline, CDR1 is MNHEY and CDR2 SVGEGT. Trimming stripped 3 bases from V and 3 bases from J, with 9 bases between. The CDR3 reads CASSYPPLYEQYF. CDR3 nucleotides: TGTGCCAGCAGTTATCCCCCTCTCTACGAGCAGTACTTC.

This chain joins TRBV2 and TRBJ2-2, with D perhaps matching TRBD1 (5 bases). Germline V CDR1 and CDR2: SNHLY, FYNNEI. The V gene lost 2 bases and the J gene lost 1 base, with 8 bases spanning the gap. The CDR3 length is 15 residues. The CDR3 is CASSEQGLNTGELFF. For the CDR3, the DNA is TGTGCCAGCAGTGAACAGGGTCTGAACACCGGGGAGCTGTTTTTT.

V is TRBV24-1 and J is TRBJ1-1, with D perhaps matching TRBD1 (5 bases). Germline V lookup: CDR1 KGHDR, CDR2 SFDVKD. This CDR3 contains 11 residues. V shed 9 bases and J shed 7 bases, with 11 bases lying between them. CDR3 amino acids: CATRRGGEAFF. The CDR3 DNA reads as TGTGCCACCCGGAGGGGAGGTGAAGCTTTCTTT.

This clone was recorded a few times. CDR3 in amino acids: CASRLTGTGIYEQYF. The CDR3 DNA reads as TGTGCCAGTAGACTCACCGGGACAGGCATCTACGAGCAGTACTTC. This chain joins TRBV19 and TRBJ2-7, with 8 bases identical to TRBD1. J lost 3 bases, V lost 6 bases, and 10 bases had no gene match. Looked up from germline, CDR1 is LNHDA and CDR2 is SQIVND (reference sequence). The CDR3 totals 15 residues.

The CDR3: CASSSDSLGSTDTQYF. Here the CDR3 DNA reads TGTGCCAGCAGCTCCGACTCATTAGGTAGCACAGATACGCAGTATTTT. The V and J genes are TRBV7-8 and TRBJ2-3, with D unresolved. CDR1 is SGHVS, CDR2 FQNEAQ, per germline. This CDR3 is 16 amino acids long. V lost 4 bases and J 0 bases, leaving 14 bases between the germline ends.

The J gene is TRBJ2-7, the V gene TRBV7-6; 9 nucleotides match TRBD2. The CDR3 extends over 16 amino acids. Germline assignment: CDR1 SGHVS and CDR2 FNYEAQ. Losses at the gene ends were 4 bases for V and 1 base for J; bases not matched to a gene: 8. The CDR3 is CASSSLSGGLSYEQYF. The CDR3 nucleotides read TGTGCCAGCAGCTCTCTTAGCGGGGGTCTTTCCTACGAGCAGTACTTC.

V is TRBV7-2 and J is TRBJ1-6, with D possibly being TRBD1 (6 bases). The V gene lost 5 bases and the J gene lost 6 bases, with 11 bases spanning the gap. The CDR3 length is 14 residues. Germline lookup yields CDR1 SGHTA and CDR2 FQGNSA. The DNA of the CDR3 is TGTGCCAGCAGCCAAGGACAGTCTAATTCACCCCTCCACTTT. It specifies CASSQGQSNSPLHF.

This clone was observed a few times. CDR3: CASSLAQARGIQYF. The CDR3 DNA sequence: TGTGCCAGCAGCTTGGCACAGGCCCGCGGCATTCAGTACTTC. The chain links TRBV5-5 to TRBJ2-4, with a possible D match to TRBD1 (5 bases). CDR1 and CDR2 from the germline V gene are SGHKS and YYEKEE (reference sequence). This CDR3 is 14 amino acids long. V was shortened by 0 bases and J by 9 bases, with 13 bases between the two germline ends.

The chain couples TRBV5-6 to TRBJ1-1; D not resolved. Germline V gene data show CDR1 as SGHDT and CDR2 as YYEEEE. Trimming shortened V by 1 base and J by 2 bases, and 6 bases separated the two germline ends. The CDR3 loop spans 13 amino acids. The CDR3 DNA follows: TGTGCCAGCAGCTTGTATATAAACACTGAAGCTTTCTTT. This encodes CASSLYINTEAFF.

The V and J genes are TRBV4-1 and TRBJ2-7; 7 bases fit TRBD2. With 4 bases clipped from V and 0 bases from J, the junction kept 6 bases outside the gene matches. Germline CDR1 and CDR2: MGHRA and YSYEKL. CDR3 length equals 15 residues. The CDR3 bases are TGCGCCAGCAGCCCACTAGCGCGGCTCTCCTACGAGCAGTACTTC. This sequence encodes CASSPLARLSYEQYF.

This chain uses TRBV4-3 with TRBJ2-3; 10 bases are shared with TRBD2. Trimming cost V 4 bases and J 4 bases; bases outside gene matches: 5. The CDR3 loop spans 15 amino acids. CDR1 and CDR2 (germline): LGHNA, YSLEER. CDR3 nucleotides: TGCGCCAGCAGCCCTGGAGCGGGGGGGCCAGATACGCAGTATTTT. Translation gives CASSPGAGGPDTQYF.

The CDR3 here is CASSPYRGRGTEAFF. CDR3 coding DNA: TGTGCCAGCAGCCCCTACAGGGGACGGGGCACTGAAGCTTTCTTT. V usage is TRBV11-2 and J usage is TRBJ1-1; 7 bases are shared with TRBD1. V trimming: 5 bases; J trimming: 4 bases; junction bases outside the gene matches: 10. The CDR3 totals 15 residues. CDR1 and CDR2 (germline): SGHAT, FQNNGV.

The CDR3 nucleotides are TGTGCCAGCGGACTAGCGGGGCCCTACGAGCAGTACTTC. It codes for CASGLAGPYEQYF. The chain has TRBV11-2 and TRBJ2-7, with 12 bases identical to TRBD2. Germline CDR1 reads SGHAT; CDR2 reads FQNNGV. J gave up 2 bases and V 8 bases, and 1 base lay outside the gene matches. CDR3 size: 13 residues.

This sequence joins TRBV6-5 and TRBJ2-5, with TRBD2 identical over 9 bases. Germline V gene lookup returns CDR1 MNHEY and CDR2 SVGAGI. The CDR3 totals 14 residues. The ends lost 7 bases at V and 5 bases at J; junction bases unmatched: 8. This CDR3 reads CASKVAGVRETQYF. CDR3 coding DNA: TGTGCCAGCAAGGTAGCGGGGGTTAGGGAGACCCAGTACTTC.

This CDR3 is CASGRSLGPQHF. The CDR3 DNA follows: TGCGCCAGCGGGCGATCTTTAGGGCCCCAGCATTTT. The rearrangement links TRBV10-2 to TRBJ1-5; the D is unclear. The CDR3 runs 12 residues. Trimming pared 8 bases from V and 9 bases from J, leaving 14 bases between. CDR1 and CDR2 (germline): WSHSY, SAAADI.

The V call is TRBV5-1, the J call TRBJ2-5, with TRBD2 matching over 7 bases. This CDR3 spans 15 amino acids. Germline trimming cut 4 bases from V and 2 bases from J; bases unmatched to any gene: 8. Germline values: CDR1 SGHRS, CDR2 YFSETQ. The chain's CDR3 is CASSRGDGLQETQYF. The CDR3 nucleotides read TGCGCCAGCAGCCGGGGGGACGGACTTCAAGAGACCCAGTACTTC.

J is TRBJ1-1 and V is TRBV7-2; the match to TRBD1 covers 9 bases. V lost 2 bases to trimming and J lost 6 bases; unmatched junction nucleotides: 4. The CDR3 loop spans 14 amino acids. The germline V gene has CDR1 SGHTA and CDR2 FQGNSA. DNA for the CDR3: TGTGCCAGCAGCTTAACAGGGGGCGTATCTGAAGCTTTCTTT. This translates into CASSLTGGVSEAFF. Supplemented by reference TRBV7-2 and TRBJ1-1, the full variable domain reads GAGVSQSPSNKVTEKGKDVELRCDPISGHTALYWYRQSLGQGLEFLIYFQGNSAPDKSGLPSDRFSAERTGGSVSTLTIQRTQQEDSAVYLCASSLTGGVSEAFFGQGTRLTVV.

This chain connects TRBV2 to TRBJ2-2, with 10 bases aligning to TRBD2. Germline V CDR1 and CDR2: SNHLY, FYNNEI. CDR3 size: 15 residues. J was trimmed by 6 bases and V by 4 bases; bases with no gene match: 5. The CDR3 DNA is TGTGCCAGCAGTGGCGGTAGCGGGGGGTCCGGGGAGCTGTTTTTT. It codes for CASSGGSGGSGELFF.

This chain links TRBV11-2 with TRBJ2-4, with TRBD1 identical over 12 bases. V lost 5 bases and J lost 7; bases outside the gene matches: 15. Germline V lookup: CDR1 SGHAT, CDR2 FQNNGV. This CDR3 is 18 amino acids long. In DNA form, the CDR3 reads TGTGCCAGCAGCCGATCGCGGGACAGGGGGCCTGGGGAGAACATTCAGTACTTC. Its protein is CASSRSRDRGPGENIQYF.

The V gene is TRBV25-1, the J gene TRBJ2-7; 8 bases are a match to TRBD1. Looked up from germline, CDR1 is MGHDK and CDR2 is SYGVNS. The V gene end was trimmed by 4 bases and the J gene end by 4 bases; junction bases not matched to a gene: 6. The CDR3 totals 14 residues. The CDR3 spells CASSGDRLAYEQYF. The DNA for the CDR3 is TGTGCCAGCAGTGGGGACAGGTTGGCGTACGAGCAGTACTTC.

This sequence joins TRBV6-2 or TRBV6-3 and TRBJ1-1; no definite D call. Trimming took off 5 bases at V and 0 bases at J, with 10 bases between the two ends. The CDR3 contains 14 residues. The germline gives CDR1 MNHEY, CDR2 SVGEGT. Written as DNA, the CDR3 is TGTGCCAGCAGTCCCCACAGCATGAACACTGAAGCTTTCTTT. Its translation: CASSPHSMNTEAFF.

The genes are TRBV6-2 or TRBV6-3 and TRBJ1-1; 7 positions match TRBD1. The CDR3 totals 13 residues. The junction had 11 bases not matched to a gene; V was cut back by 5 bases and J by 11 bases. Germline lookup yields CDR1 MNHEY and CDR2 SVGEGT. The CDR3 DNA sequence: TGTGCCAGCAGTCAGACAGGGAGGAGAGAGGCTTTCTTT. Encoded protein: CASSQTGRREAFF.

The chain is built from TRBV24-1 and TRBJ2-1; 8 bases fit TRBD2. The CDR3 contains 16 residues. After removal of 6 bases from V and 2 bases from J, the junction contained 8 bases not matched to a gene. Per germline, CDR1 KGHDR and CDR2 SFDVKD. The CDR3 reads CATSTTLAGPYNEQFF. CDR3 DNA: TGTGCCACCAGTACAACATTAGCGGGGCCCTACAATGAGCAGTTCTTC.

This clone was counted many times. The rearrangement joins TRBV5-1 to TRBJ1-2, with D unclear. Looked up from germline, CDR1 is SGHRS and CDR2 is YFSETQ. Trimming removed 0 bases at V and 9 bases at J, with 12 bases between. The CDR3 loop spans 13 amino acids. Here the CDR3 DNA reads TGCGCCAGCAGCTTGGAGGGAGGGAGTAGCTACACCTTC. Translating it yields CASSLEGGSSYTF.

This clone showed up just a few times. The chain recombines TRBV6-6 with TRBJ1-3; no clear D. V lost 8 bases and J 2 bases, leaving 10 bases between the germline ends. The CDR3 loop spans 13 amino acids. Germline V gene sequence: CDR1 MNHNY, CDR2 SVGAGI (reference sequence). CDR3 sequence (DNA): TGTGCCAGCCGAACACCCCCTGGAAACACCATATATTTT. Translated: CASRTPPGNTIYF.